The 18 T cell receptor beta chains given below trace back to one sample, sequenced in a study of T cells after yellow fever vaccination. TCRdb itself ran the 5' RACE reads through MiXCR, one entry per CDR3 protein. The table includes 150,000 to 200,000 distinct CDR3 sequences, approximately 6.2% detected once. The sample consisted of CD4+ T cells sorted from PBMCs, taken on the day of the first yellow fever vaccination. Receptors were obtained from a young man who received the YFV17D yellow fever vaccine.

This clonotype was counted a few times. In DNA form, the CDR3 reads TGTGCCAGCAGCTTAATCGGCAGGGCAGAGCAGTTCTTC. Its translation: CASSLIGRAEQFF. The V gene is TRBV7-2, the J gene TRBJ2-1, with a tentative D call TRBD1 (5 bases). The CDR3 consists of 13 residues. The germline V gene has CDR1 SGHTA and CDR2 FQGNSA. Trimming left V 2 bases short and J 10 bases short, with 12 bases between.

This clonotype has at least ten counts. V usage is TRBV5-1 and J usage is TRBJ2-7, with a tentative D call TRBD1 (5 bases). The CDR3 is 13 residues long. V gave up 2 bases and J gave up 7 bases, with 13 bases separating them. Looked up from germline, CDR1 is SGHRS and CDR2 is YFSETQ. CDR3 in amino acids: CASSFQGLGEQYF. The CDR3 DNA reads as TGCGCCAGCAGCTTCCAGGGCCTCGGGGAGCAGTACTTC.

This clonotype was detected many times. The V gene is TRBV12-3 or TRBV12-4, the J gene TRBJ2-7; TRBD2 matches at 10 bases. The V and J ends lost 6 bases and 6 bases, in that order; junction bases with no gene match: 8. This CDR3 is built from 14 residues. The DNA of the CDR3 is TGTGCCAGCAGACTAAGCGGGGGGGCGGCCGAGCAGTACTTC. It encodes CASRLSGGAAEQYF.

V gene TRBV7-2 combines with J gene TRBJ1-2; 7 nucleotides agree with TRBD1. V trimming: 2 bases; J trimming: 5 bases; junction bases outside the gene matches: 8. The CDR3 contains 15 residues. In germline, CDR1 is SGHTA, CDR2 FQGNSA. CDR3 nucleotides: TGTGCCAGCAGCTTACCGGGACAGCGCCCTTATGGCTACACCTTC. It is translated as CASSLPGQRPYGYTF. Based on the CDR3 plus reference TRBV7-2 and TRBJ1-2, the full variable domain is GAGVSQSPSNKVTEKGKDVELRCDPISGHTALYWYRQSLGQGLEFLIYFQGNSAPDKSGLPSDRFSAERTGGSVSTLTIQRTQQEDSAVYLCASSLPGQRPYGYTFGSGTRLTVV.

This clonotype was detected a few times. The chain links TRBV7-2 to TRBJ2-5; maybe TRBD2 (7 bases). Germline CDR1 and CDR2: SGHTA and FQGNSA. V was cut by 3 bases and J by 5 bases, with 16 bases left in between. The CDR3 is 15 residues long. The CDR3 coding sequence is TGTGCCAGCAGCTTCGGGACGGGGGGCGGGGAGACCCAGTACTTC. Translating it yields CASSFGTGGGETQYF.

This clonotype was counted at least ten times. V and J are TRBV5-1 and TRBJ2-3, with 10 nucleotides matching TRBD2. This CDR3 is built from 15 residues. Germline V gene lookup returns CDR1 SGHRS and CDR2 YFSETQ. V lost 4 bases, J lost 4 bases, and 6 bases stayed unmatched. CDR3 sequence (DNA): TGCGCCAGCAGCACGGGAGCGGGGGGGGCAGATACGCAGTATTTT. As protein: CASSTGAGGADTQYF.

The CDR3 sequence is CASSSQTGGSYEQYF. In DNA, the CDR3 is TGTGCCAGCAGCTCTCAGACAGGGGGCTCCTACGAGCAGTACTTC. The V and J genes are TRBV7-2 and TRBJ2-7; 9 bases are shared with TRBD1. In germline, CDR1 is SGHTA, CDR2 FQGNSA. V lost 4 bases, J lost 0 bases, and 4 bases stayed unmatched. The length of the CDR3 is 15 residues.

The CDR3 loop reads CATCQEWKDTDTQYF. The CDR3 nucleotides read TGTGCCACCTGCCAAGAGTGGAAGGACACAGATACGCAGTATTTT. The chain has TRBV3-1 and TRBJ2-3; no firm D call. The CDR3 sequence is 15 residues long. Germline CDR1 LGHDT, CDR2 YNNKEL (reference sequence). With 10 bases removed from V and 2 bases from J, the gap between germline ends came to 19 bases.

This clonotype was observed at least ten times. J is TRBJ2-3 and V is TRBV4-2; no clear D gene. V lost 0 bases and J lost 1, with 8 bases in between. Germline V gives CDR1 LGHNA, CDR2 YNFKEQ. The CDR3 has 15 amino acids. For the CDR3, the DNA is TGTGCCAGCAGCCAAGATCGGCAGGGCACAGATACGCAGTATTTT. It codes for CASSQDRQGTDTQYF.

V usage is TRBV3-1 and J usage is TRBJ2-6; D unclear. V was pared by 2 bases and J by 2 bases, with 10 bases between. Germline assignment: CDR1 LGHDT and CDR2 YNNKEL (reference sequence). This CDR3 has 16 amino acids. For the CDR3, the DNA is TGTGCCAGCAGCCAATACCGAATCCCTGGGGCCAACGTCCTGACTTTC. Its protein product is CASSQYRIPGANVLTF.

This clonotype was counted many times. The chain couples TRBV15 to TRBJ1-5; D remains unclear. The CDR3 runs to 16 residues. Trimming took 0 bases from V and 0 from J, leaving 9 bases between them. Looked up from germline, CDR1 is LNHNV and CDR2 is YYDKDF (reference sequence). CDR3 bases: TGTGCCACCAGCAGAGATCGAGGGTATAGCAATCAGCCCCAGCATTTT. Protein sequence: CATSRDRGYSNQPQHF.

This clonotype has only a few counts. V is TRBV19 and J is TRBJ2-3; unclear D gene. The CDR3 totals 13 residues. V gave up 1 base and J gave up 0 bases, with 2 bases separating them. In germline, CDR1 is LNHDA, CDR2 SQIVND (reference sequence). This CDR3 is CASSIASTDTQYF. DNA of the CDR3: TGTGCCAGTAGTATAGCCAGCACAGATACGCAGTATTTT.

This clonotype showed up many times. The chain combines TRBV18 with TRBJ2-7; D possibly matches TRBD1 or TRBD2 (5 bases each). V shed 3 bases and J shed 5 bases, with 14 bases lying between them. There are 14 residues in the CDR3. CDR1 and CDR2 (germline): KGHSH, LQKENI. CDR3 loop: CASSPGTAENEQYF. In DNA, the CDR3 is TGTGCCAGCTCACCTGGGACCGCGGAAAACGAGCAGTACTTC.

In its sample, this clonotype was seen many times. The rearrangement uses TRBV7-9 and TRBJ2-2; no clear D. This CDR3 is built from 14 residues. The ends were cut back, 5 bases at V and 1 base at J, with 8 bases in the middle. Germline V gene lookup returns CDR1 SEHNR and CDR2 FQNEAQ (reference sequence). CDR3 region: CASSVTVNTGELFF. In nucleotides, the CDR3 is TGTGCCAGCAGCGTCACGGTGAACACCGGGGAGCTGTTTTTT.

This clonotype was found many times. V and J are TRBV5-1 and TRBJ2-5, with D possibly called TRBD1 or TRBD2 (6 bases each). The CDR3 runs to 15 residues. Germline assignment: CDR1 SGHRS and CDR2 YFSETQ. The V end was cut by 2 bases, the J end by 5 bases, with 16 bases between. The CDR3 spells CASSFGGRVVETQYF. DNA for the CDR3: TGCGCCAGCAGCTTTGGGGGGCGCGTGGTGGAGACCCAGTACTTC.

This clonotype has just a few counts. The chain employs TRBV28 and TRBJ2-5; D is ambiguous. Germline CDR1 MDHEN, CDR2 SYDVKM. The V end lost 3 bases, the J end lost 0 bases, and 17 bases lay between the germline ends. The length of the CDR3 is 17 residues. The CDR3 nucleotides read TGTGCCAGCAGTTTGGAATCCTCCCCAACGTACCAAGAGACCCAGTACTTC. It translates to CASSLESSPTYQETQYF.

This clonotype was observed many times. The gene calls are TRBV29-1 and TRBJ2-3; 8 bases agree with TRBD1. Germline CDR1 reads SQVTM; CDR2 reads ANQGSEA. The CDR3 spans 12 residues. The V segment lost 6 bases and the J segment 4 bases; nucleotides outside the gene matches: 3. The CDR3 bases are TGCAGCGTAGGACAGGGCCCAGATACGCAGTATTTT. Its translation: CSVGQGPDTQYF.

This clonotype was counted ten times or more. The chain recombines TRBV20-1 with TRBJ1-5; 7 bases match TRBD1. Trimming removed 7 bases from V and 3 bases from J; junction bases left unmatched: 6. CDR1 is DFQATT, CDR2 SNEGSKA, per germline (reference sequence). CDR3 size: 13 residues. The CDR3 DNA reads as TGCAGTGTCGGGCAGGGGGTCAATCAGCCCCAGCATTTT. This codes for CSVGQGVNQPQHF.